This TCR beta chain was observed in a study of OX40 agonist ivuxolimab in advanced cancers. Assay: immunoSEQ multiplex PCR; the TCRdb copy retains only in-frame clones and omits some. The sample has 44,000 or so clones; 88% are singletons. This specimen was CD4+ or CD8+ T cells sorted from blood, taken in a trial of the OX40 agonist ivuxolimab. This clonotype originated in an adult with an advanced solid tumor such as melanoma, head and neck, liver or kidney cancer.

As DNA, the CDR3 is TGTGCCAGCAGCGTAGACGGGGGGTACTACAATGAGCAGTTCTTC. Its translation: CASSVDGGYYNEQFF. The V gene is TRBV9, the J gene TRBJ2-1, with TRBD2 matching 7 bases. The V gene end was trimmed by 0 bases and the J gene end by 3 bases; junction bases not matched to a gene: 3. The V gene's germline CDR1 is SGDLS and CDR2 YYNGEE. This CDR3 has 15 residues.